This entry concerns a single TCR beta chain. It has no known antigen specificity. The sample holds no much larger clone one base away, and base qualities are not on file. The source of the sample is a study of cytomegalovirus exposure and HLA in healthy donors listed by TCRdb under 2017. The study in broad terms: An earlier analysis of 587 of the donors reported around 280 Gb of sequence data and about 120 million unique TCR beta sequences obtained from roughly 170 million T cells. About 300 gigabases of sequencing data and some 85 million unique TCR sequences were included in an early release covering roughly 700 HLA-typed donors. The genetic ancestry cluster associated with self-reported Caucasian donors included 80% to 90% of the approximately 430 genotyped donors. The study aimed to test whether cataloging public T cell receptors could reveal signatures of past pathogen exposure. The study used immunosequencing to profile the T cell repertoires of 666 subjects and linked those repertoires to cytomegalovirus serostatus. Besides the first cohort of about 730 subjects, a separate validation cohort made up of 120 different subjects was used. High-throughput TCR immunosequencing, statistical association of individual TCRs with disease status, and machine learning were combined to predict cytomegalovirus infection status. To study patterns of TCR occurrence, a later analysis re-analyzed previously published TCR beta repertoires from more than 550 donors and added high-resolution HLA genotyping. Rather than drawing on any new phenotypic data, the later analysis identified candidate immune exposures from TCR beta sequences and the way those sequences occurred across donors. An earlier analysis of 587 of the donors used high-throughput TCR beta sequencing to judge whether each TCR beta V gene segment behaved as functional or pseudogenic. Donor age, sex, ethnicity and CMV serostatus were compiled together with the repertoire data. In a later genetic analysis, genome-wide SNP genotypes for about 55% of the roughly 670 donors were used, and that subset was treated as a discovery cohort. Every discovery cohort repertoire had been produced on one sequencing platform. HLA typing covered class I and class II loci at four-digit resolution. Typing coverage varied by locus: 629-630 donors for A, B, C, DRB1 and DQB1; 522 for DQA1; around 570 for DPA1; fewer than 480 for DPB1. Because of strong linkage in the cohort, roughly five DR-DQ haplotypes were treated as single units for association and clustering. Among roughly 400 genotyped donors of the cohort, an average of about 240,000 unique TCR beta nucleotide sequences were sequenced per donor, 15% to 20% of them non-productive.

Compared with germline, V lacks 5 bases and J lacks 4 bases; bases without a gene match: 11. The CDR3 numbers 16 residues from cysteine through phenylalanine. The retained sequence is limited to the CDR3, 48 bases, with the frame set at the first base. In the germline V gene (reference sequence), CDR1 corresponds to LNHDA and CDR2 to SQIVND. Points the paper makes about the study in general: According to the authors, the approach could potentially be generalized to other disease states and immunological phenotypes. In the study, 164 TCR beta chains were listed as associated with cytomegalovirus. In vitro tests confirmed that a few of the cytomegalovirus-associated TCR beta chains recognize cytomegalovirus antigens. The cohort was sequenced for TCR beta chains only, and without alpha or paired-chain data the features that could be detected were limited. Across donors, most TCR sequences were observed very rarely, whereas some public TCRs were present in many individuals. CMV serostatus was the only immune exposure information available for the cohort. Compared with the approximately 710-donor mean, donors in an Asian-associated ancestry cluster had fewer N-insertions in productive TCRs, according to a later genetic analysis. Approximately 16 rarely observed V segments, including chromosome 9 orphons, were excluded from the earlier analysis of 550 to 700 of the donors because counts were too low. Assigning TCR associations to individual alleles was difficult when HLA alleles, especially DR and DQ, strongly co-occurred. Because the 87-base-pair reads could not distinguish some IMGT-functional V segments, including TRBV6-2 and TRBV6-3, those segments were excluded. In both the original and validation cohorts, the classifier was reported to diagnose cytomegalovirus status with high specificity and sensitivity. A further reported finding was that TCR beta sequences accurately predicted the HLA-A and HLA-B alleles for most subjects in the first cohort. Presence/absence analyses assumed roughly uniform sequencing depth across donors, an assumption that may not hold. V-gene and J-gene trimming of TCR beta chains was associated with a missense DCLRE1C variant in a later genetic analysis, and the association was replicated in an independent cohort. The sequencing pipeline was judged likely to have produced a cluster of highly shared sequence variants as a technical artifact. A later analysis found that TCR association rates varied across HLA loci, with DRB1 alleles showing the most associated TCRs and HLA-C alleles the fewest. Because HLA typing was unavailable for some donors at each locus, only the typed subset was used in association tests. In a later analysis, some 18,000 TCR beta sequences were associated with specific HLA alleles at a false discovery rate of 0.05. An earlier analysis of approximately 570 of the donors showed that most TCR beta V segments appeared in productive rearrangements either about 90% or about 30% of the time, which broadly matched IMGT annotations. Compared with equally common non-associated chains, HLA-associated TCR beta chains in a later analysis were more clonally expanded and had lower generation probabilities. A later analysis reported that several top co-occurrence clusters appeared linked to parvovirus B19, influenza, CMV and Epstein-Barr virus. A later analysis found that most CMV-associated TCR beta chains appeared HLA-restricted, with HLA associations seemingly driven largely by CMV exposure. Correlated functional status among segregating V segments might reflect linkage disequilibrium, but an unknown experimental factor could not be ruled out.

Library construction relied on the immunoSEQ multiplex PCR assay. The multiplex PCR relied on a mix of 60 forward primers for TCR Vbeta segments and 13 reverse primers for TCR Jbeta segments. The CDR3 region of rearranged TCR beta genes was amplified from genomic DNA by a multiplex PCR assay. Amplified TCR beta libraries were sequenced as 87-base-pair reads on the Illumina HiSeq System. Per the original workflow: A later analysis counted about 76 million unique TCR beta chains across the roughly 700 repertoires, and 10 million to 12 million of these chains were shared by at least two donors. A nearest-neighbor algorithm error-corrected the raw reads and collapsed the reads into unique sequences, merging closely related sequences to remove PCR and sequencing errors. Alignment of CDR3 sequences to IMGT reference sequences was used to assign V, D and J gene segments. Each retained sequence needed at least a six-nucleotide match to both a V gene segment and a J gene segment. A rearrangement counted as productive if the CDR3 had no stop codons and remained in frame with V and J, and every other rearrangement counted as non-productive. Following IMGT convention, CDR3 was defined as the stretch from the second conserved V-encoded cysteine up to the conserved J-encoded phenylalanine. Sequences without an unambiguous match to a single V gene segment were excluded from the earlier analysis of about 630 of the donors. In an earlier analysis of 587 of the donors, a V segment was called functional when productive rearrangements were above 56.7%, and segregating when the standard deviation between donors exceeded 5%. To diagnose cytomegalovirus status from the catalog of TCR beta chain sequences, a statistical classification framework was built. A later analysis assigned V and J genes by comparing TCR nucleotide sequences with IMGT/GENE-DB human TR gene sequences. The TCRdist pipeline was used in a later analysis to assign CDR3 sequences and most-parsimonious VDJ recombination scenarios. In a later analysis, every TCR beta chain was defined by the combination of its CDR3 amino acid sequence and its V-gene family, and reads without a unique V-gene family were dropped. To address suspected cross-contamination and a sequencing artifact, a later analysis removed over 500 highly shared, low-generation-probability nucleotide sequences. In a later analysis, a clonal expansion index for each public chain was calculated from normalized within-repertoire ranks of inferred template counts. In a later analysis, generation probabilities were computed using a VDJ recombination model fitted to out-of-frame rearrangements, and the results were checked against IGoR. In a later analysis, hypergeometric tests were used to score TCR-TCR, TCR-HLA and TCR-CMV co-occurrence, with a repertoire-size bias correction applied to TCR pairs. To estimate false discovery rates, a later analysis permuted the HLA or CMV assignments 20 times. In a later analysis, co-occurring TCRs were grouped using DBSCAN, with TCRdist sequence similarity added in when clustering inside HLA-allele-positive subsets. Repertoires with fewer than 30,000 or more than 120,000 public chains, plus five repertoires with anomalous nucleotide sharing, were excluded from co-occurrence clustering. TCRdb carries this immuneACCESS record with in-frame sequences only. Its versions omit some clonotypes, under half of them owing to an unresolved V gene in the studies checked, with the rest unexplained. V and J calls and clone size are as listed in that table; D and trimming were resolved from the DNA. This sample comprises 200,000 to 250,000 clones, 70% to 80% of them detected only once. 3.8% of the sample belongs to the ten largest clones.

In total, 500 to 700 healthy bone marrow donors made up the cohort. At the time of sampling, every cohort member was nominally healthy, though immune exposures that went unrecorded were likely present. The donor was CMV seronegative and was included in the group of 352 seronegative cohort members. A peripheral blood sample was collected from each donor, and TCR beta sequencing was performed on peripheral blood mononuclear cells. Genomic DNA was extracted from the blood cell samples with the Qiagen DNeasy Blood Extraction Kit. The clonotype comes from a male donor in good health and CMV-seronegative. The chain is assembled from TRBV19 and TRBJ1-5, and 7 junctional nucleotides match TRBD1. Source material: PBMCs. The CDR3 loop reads CASSLRTGRPNQPQHF. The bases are TGTGCCAGTAGTCTCAGGACAGGTCGGCCTAATCAGCCCCAGCATTTT.